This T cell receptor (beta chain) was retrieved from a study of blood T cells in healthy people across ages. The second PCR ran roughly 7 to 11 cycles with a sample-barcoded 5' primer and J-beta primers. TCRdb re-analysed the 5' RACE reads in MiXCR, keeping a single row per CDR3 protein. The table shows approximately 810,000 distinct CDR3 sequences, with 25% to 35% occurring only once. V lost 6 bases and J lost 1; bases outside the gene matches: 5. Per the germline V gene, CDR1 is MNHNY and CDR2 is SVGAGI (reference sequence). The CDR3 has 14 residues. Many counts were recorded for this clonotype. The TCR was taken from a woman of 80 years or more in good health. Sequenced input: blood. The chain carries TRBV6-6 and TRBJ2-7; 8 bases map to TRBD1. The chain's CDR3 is CASRSGTGSYEQYF. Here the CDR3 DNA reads TGTGCCAGCAGATCCGGGACAGGATCCTACGAGCAGTACTTC.